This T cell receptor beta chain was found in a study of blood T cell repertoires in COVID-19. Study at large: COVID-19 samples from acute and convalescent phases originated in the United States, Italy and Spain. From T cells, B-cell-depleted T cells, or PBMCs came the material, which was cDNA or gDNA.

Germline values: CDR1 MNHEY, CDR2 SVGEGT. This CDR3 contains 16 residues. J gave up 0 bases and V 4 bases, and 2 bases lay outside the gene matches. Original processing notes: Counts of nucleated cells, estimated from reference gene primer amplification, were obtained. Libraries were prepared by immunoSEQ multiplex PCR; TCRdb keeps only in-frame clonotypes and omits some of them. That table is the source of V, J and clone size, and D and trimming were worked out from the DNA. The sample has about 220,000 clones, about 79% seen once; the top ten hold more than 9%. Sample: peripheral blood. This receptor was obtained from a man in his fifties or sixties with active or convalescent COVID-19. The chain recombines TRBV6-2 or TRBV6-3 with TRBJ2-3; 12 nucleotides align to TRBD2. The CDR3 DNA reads TGTGCCAGCAGTTCCGGACTAGCGGGGAGCACAGATACGCAGTATTTT. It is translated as CASSSGLAGSTDTQYF.